The subject of this entry is one TCR beta chain. Germline CDR1 and CDR2: LNHDA and SQIVND (reference sequence). V lost 6 bases, J lost 2 bases, and 13 bases lay in between. This CDR3 spans 14 amino acids. Researchers took RNA transcripts and amplified the TCR beta CDR3 regions from them. First-round RT-PCR targeting the TCR CDR3 was performed with the HTBI primer set. Each CDR3 protein gets one entry after TCRdb re-called the multiplex PCR reads with MiXCR. Here the sample spans around 700,000 distinct CDR3 sequences, roughly a third being singletons. This specimen comes from a study of T cells in Graves' hyperthyroidism and ophthalmopathy. Graves' hyperthyroidism was deemed stable absent ophthalmopathy progression within 18 months. An approximately 10 ml volume of fresh peripheral blood provided the PBMCs.

The genes are TRBV19 and TRBJ1-2; D may be TRBD1 (6 bases). The clonotype was recovered from a woman aged 40 to 50 with Graves' hyperthyroidism. The material sequenced was blood. CDR3 sequence: CASSTQGTNYGYTF. The CDR3 bases are TGTGCCAGTAGCACACAGGGAACAAACTATGGCTACACCTTC.